This T cell receptor beta chain is from a study of neurological immune-mediated disorders (dated by TCRdb to 2018 to 2020). Notes on the research overall: Peripheral blood TCR-beta repertoires from HTLV-I-associated myelopathy (HAM/TSP) patients, multiple sclerosis patients and healthy controls were compared by UMI-based sequencing. The roughly 100 TCR-beta libraries covered PBMC samples along with longitudinal samples, technical triplicates, and paired sorted CD4+ and CD8+ T-cell subsets. The cohort comprised around 70 subjects: 14 HAM/TSP patients, 34 multiple sclerosis patients and some 20 healthy controls. The paper as a whole reports these results and caveats: TCR clonal expansion was greatest in HAM/TSP patients and smallest in MS patients, who ranked below even healthy controls. Across subjects, expanded clones never shared an identical CDR3 amino acid sequence, which suggests that the TCR-beta repertoires in every group were private.

Healthy controls were blood bank volunteers in Maryland, USA. For the unsorted PBMC libraries, 2 million PBMCs were stored in RNAlater at -80 degrees C until RNA extraction and were used to generate the libraries. PBMCs were separated from peripheral blood using Ficoll-Hypaque density gradient centrifugation and then cryopreserved in liquid nitrogen. cDNA was synthesized by template-switch 5'RACE using a primer carrying a 10-nucleotide random unique molecular identifier by which each TCR transcript was tagged. Each sequencing run produced over 160 million TCR-beta sequences covering 15-18 subjects. Total RNA was extracted with the RNeasy kit. The KAPA Real-time Library Amplification kit was used to amplify TCR-beta VDJ regions with primers targeting the TCR constant region and the 5'RACE anchor. Sample indexes and Illumina adaptors were added in a first PCR, after which library yield was increased in a second PCR. After purification with Ampure beads, the TCR product of roughly 650 bp was size-selected on a 2% E-gel SizeSelection system. Library quality was checked on a Bioanalyzer, concentration was measured with Qubit, and libraries were quantified with the Kapa Library Quantification kit before pooling. An Illumina HiSeq 2500 sequenced the libraries paired-end 2 x 150 bp. To increase sequence diversity, about 23-32% phiX was spiked into each library pool. From the authors' description of their analysis: Quality-filtered reads were processed with the UMI-based MiGEC pipeline, and over 75% of raw TCR sequences were removed by the MiGEC pipeline during error correction. IMGT germline references were used for alignment of VDJ genes, and clonotypes were defined by a unique CDR3 amino acid sequence together with V-J genes. Clonal expansion, Shannon diversity and CDR3 relatedness were evaluated with VDJtools (CalcPairwiseDistances, ClusterSamples), while phylogenetic trees were built in CLCbio workbench. Using coefficient-of-variation modelling across technical triplicates, the study counted a clone as expanded if it had at least 8 unique UMIs. In-frame beta chains were kept once TCRdb had trimmed the public reads at Q25 with fastp and called clones with MiXCR. Every entry covers one CDR3 protein and lists the most common genes and DNA from its rows. The V and J calls and clone size come from TCRdb's table, not from the authors' own analysis. Here the sample has tens of thousands of distinct CDR3 sequences; 10% occur a single time. Around 2% of the sample is taken by the ten largest.

This clonotype came up many times. Its antigen remains unidentified. One base away there is no much larger clone; base qualities are not given. The germline V gene provides CDR1 SGHRS and CDR2 YFSETQ. The CDR3, from cysteine to phenylalanine, totals 13 residues. Of all the DNA, just the CDR3 is kept, 39 bases in frame from base 1. Between the V and J ends, shortened by 7 bases and 1 base respectively, the junction contains 6 bases. The rearranged segments are TRBV5-1 and TRBJ2-6, with the D segment identity uncertain. This receptor was taken from a man aged 40-49 years in good health. The sequenced material came from PBMCs. The CDR3 reads CASVDSGANVLTF. Here is the DNA: TGCGCCAGCGTAGATTCTGGGGCCAACGTCCTGACTTTC.